The 17 T cell receptor beta chains presented below share a single source sample, sequenced in a study of cytomegalovirus exposure and HLA in healthy donors. TCRdb's table, derived via immunoSEQ multiplex PCR, lists solely in-frame clones and lacks some. The table has some 79,000 clones, roughly 94% seen once. The sequencing sample was made of PBMCs. Every receptor here comes from a woman aged 18-29 years in good health and CMV-seropositive.

The rearrangement uses TRBV7-2 and TRBJ2-5; 10 bases align to TRBD2. The CDR3 length is 14 residues. The V and J ends lost 4 bases and 5 bases, in that order; junction bases with no gene match: 4. Germline V lookup: CDR1 SGHTA, CDR2 FQGNSA. DNA of the CDR3: TGTGCCAGCAGCTCCGTAGCGGGAGGTGAGACCCAGTACTTC. It encodes CASSSVAGGETQYF.

The chain employs TRBV7-9 and TRBJ2-7, with 8 bases matching TRBD2. From germline, CDR1 is SEHNR and CDR2 FQNEAQ (reference sequence). This CDR3 region has 13 residues. Unmatched junction bases numbered 1, after V lost 1 base and J lost 5 bases. The DNA for the CDR3 is TGTGCCAGCAGCTTAGGGCGGGGGGACGAGCAGTACTTC. It is translated as CASSLGRGDEQYF.

J is TRBJ1-5 and V is TRBV19; 9 bases map to TRBD1. After removal of 3 bases from V and 2 bases from J, the junction contained 5 bases not matched to a gene. The CDR3 extends over 16 amino acids. CDR1 and CDR2 from the germline V gene are LNHDA and SQIVND (reference sequence). CDR3 nucleotide sequence: TGTGCCAGTAGTATCGAGGACAGGGGAGGCAATCAGCCCCAGCATTTT. Residues: CASSIEDRGGNQPQHF.

The rearrangement uses TRBV4-1 and TRBJ1-5; D remains ambiguous. The V end lost 1 base, the J end lost 7 bases, and 14 bases lay between the germline ends. There are 15 residues in the CDR3. Per the germline V gene, CDR1 is MGHRA and CDR2 is YSYEKL. The CDR3: CASSQAPRTGQPQHF. The CDR3, as DNA: TGCGCCAGCAGCCAAGCCCCAAGGACGGGACAGCCCCAGCATTTT.

CDR3 amino acids: CASSYARGGTYEQYF. CDR3 bases: TGTGCCAGCAGTTATGCCCGGGGGGGCACCTACGAGCAGTACTTC. The chain joins TRBV28 to TRBJ2-7, with 8 bases identical to TRBD2. The CDR3 sequence is 15 residues long. Germline V gives CDR1 MDHEN, CDR2 SYDVKM. Trimming took 4 bases from V and 2 from J; bases not matched to a gene: 7.

The CDR3 is CASSSGLAGKETQYF. The DNA of the CDR3 is TGTGCCAGCAGCTCCGGACTAGCGGGGAAAGAGACCCAGTACTTC. The chain joins TRBV11-3 to TRBJ2-5, with TRBD2 identical over 12 bases. The CDR3 contains 15 residues. J was trimmed by 3 bases and V by 4 bases; bases with no gene match: 3. Germline V CDR1 and CDR2: SGHNT, YENEEA.

The table lists this clone with a few counts. V gene TRBV27 combines with J gene TRBJ2-1; 12 positions agree with TRBD2. CDR1 and CDR2 (germline): MNHEY, SMNVEV (reference sequence). J gave up 7 bases and V 4 bases, and 5 bases lay outside the gene matches. The CDR3 is 15 amino acids. The CDR3 nucleotides are TGTGCCAGCAGTTCCCTAGCGGGGGGGCGGAATGAGCAGTTCTTC. Amino acids: CASSSLAGGRNEQFF.

In its sample, this clone was seen once. The chain combines TRBV27 with TRBJ1-1; 7 positions agree with TRBD1. The CDR3 runs 15 residues. CDR1 is MNHEY, CDR2 SMNVEV, per germline (reference sequence). The trim removed 3 bases at V and 3 bases at J, leaving 7 bases unmatched. This CDR3 is CASSLSTGHYTEAFF. Here the CDR3 DNA reads TGTGCCAGCAGTTTGTCGACAGGGCACTACACTGAAGCTTTCTTT.

The rearrangement links TRBV4-3 to TRBJ2-1; 7 bases line up with TRBD2. CDR1 and CDR2 (germline): LGHNA, YSLEER. V was clipped by 0 bases and J by 10 bases; unmatched bases: 9. The CDR3 covers 15 residues. This CDR3 reads CASSQDRRLAKEQFF. CDR3 sequence (DNA): TGCGCCAGCAGCCAAGATCGCAGACTAGCAAAAGAGCAGTTCTTC.

V is TRBV2 and J is TRBJ2-7, with 9 nucleotides matching TRBD2. The CDR3 has 13 amino acids. CDR1 SNHLY and CDR2 FYNNEI come from the germline V gene. Trimming cost V 3 bases and J 6 bases; bases outside gene matches: 3. CDR3 protein: CASSEASGAEQYF. CDR3 DNA: TGTGCCAGCAGTGAGGCTAGCGGGGCCGAGCAGTACTTC.

The V gene is TRBV7-9, the J gene TRBJ2-2; D remains unclear. V was trimmed by 3 bases and J by 11 bases, leaving 4 bases between them. CDR1 and CDR2 from the germline V gene are SEHNR and FQNEAQ (reference sequence). The CDR3 is 10 amino acids. The CDR3 loop is CASSLSELFF. The CDR3 bases are TGTGCCAGCAGCTTGTCAGAGCTGTTTTTT.

The chain uses TRBV28 and TRBJ1-2, with TRBD1 as a possible D gene (5 bases). This CDR3 comprises 12 residues. V gave up 5 bases and J gave up 8 bases, with 12 bases separating them. Germline-derived CDR1 and CDR2 are MDHEN and SYDVKM. The CDR3 coding sequence is TGTGCCAGCAGTACAGGAAGGACGGGCTACACCTTC. Translated: CASSTGRTGYTF.

CDR3 sequence (DNA): TGTGCCAGCAGGGTCACAGGGAATGAGCAGTACTTC. Translated: CASRVTGNEQYF. This sequence joins TRBV2 and TRBJ2-7; D possibly corresponds to TRBD1 (6 bases). The CDR3 loop spans 12 amino acids. The germline CDR1 and CDR2 sequences are SNHLY and FYNNEI. The V end lost 6 bases, the J end lost 7 bases, and 13 bases lay between the germline ends.

The chain has TRBV7-8 and TRBJ2-7, with a possible D match to TRBD1 (5 bases). Deletions cut 0 bases from V and 0 bases from J, with 15 bases between. Germline V CDR1 and CDR2: SGHVS, FQNEAQ. This CDR3 comprises 17 residues. The CDR3 spells CASSLASYRSTSYEQYF. CDR3 bases: TGTGCCAGCAGCTTAGCAAGTTACAGGAGCACCTCCTACGAGCAGTACTTC. The full variable domain, completed using reference TRBV7-8 and TRBJ2-7, is GAGVSQSPRYKVAKRGQDVALRCDPISGHVSLFWYQQALGQGPEFLTYFQNEAQLDKSGLPSDRFFAERPEGSVSTLKIQRTQQEDSAVYLCASSLASYRSTSYEQYFGPGTRLTVT.

Only one count was recorded for this clone. This chain connects TRBV29-1 to TRBJ2-3, with 8 bases aligning to TRBD2. Trimming removed 3 bases from V and 2 bases from J; junction bases left unmatched: 4. Germline lookup yields CDR1 SQVTM and CDR2 ANQGSEA. The CDR3 covers 14 residues. CDR3 residues: CSVDWRGDTDTQYF. CDR3 in DNA: TGCAGCGTTGATTGGCGGGGGGACACAGATACGCAGTATTTT.

The rearrangement joins TRBV5-5 to TRBJ2-1; D may be TRBD2 (5 bases). Germline V gene data show CDR1 as SGHKS and CDR2 as YYEKEE (reference sequence). V was cut by 3 bases and J by 4 bases, with 29 bases left in between. CDR3 size: 20 residues. CDR3 residues: CASSSTPAPSGKPRYNEQFF. The CDR3 DNA is TGTGCCAGCAGCTCCACACCCGCCCCCAGCGGTAAACCTCGGTACAATGAGCAGTTCTTC. The whole variable domain, filled in from reference TRBV5-5 and TRBJ2-1, reads DAGVTQSPTHLIKTRGQQVTLRCSPISGHKSVSWYQQVLGQGPQFIFQYYEKEERGRGNFPDRFSARQFPNYSSELNVNALLLGDSALYLCASSSTPAPSGKPRYNEQFFGPGTRLTVL.

V and J are TRBV2 and TRBJ2-7; TRBD2 is a possible D gene (7 bases). Germline lookup yields CDR1 SNHLY and CDR2 FYNNEI. V was trimmed by 6 bases and J by 0 bases, leaving 21 bases between them. The CDR3 length is 17 residues. The DNA of the CDR3 is TGTGCCAGCAGGGGCAGCTGGGGGCGGGGGACCTCCTACGAGCAGTACTTC. This codes for CASRGSWGRGTSYEQYF.